The TCR beta chain described here comes from a study of monozygotic twins with cystic fibrosis. In regard to this clone: Its target is not known.

Generated by immunoSEQ multiplex PCR, the TCRdb table keeps only in-frame clones and is missing some. Among 30,000 to 35,000 clones listed, just over 65% were seen once. Deletions cut 3 bases from V and 8 bases from J, with 10 bases between. Per the germline V gene, CDR1 is DFQATT and CDR2 is SNEGSKA (reference sequence). This CDR3 spans 11 amino acids. Findings of the study overall: Co-twins had the most similar V usage for 13 of 16 pairs, J for 8. Low clonality (median about 0.0095) suggested a mostly naive repertoire.

The source is a girl under 18 with cystic fibrosis. The sample consisted of blood. This chain joins TRBV20-1 and TRBJ1-2, with D possibly matching TRBD1 (5 bases). The CDR3 bases are TGCAGTGCTAGTGCGTGGGACGGCTACACCTTC. It specifies CSASAWDGYTF.